One sample yielded the 26 T cell receptor beta chains listed below, sequenced in a study of early T cells in non-severe SARS-CoV-2 infection. Using its own MiXCR run on the 5' RACE reads, TCRdb lists one record per CDR3 protein. The sample lists 40,000 to 55,000 distinct CDR3 sequences; around 4.1% were seen once. The sequenced sample consisted of whole blood. The receptors were sampled from an adult who was a healthcare worker with PCR-confirmed SARS-CoV-2 infection or an uninfected control (not recorded which).

With regard to this clonotype: A much larger clone differs by one base, so this may be a read error. V is TRBV7-9 and J is TRBJ2-3; D is undetermined. The germline V gene has CDR1 SEHNR and CDR2 FQNEAQ (reference sequence). CDR3 length: 16 amino acids. Trimming stripped 2 bases from V and 0 bases from J, with 12 bases between. The chain's CDR3 is CASSLNWGISTDTQYF. CDR3 sequence (DNA): TGTGCCAGCAGCTTAAATTGGGGTATTAGCACAGATACGCAGTATTTT.

This clonotype has a count of ten or more. Here the CDR3 reads CASSPRGVGIDEQFF. As DNA, the CDR3 is TGCGCCAGCAGCCCCCGGGGTGTGGGGATCGATGAGCAGTTCTTC. V gene TRBV5-1 combines with J gene TRBJ2-1, with D tentatively TRBD2 (5 bases). The V gene's germline CDR1 is SGHRS and CDR2 YFSETQ. The V and J ends lost 4 bases and 8 bases respectively, with 19 bases between them. CDR3 size: 15 residues.

This clonotype was seen repeatedly, ten times or more. The chain carries TRBV7-2 and TRBJ2-6; D possibly corresponds to TRBD1 (5 bases). The CDR3 is 18 residues long. CDR1 and CDR2 from the germline V gene are SGHTA and FQGNSA. Trimming left V 5 bases short and J 0 bases short, with 17 bases between. The DNA of the CDR3 is TGTGCCAGCAGCCTCCCCCAGGGTTTTATCTCTGGGGCCAACGTCCTGACTTTC. Its translation: CASSLPQGFISGANVLTF.

This clonotype was seen at least ten times. The rearrangement links TRBV12-3 or TRBV12-4 to TRBJ2-2, with TRBD1 as a possible D gene (5 bases). V lost 3 bases and J 2 bases, leaving 19 bases between the germline ends. The CDR3 covers 18 residues. The CDR3 nucleotides read TGTGCCAGCAGTTTTTACTATACCGGCAGGGCCAACACCGGGGAGCTGTTTTTT. This translates into CASSFYYTGRANTGELFF.

This clonotype was observed a handful of times. The chain is built from TRBV27 and TRBJ2-7; 12 bases are a match to TRBD2. This CDR3 has 15 amino acids. Germline values: CDR1 MNHEY, CDR2 SMNVEV (reference sequence). J was trimmed by 0 bases and V by 6 bases; bases with no gene match: 3. The CDR3 here is CASSRTSGNSYEQYF. The CDR3 DNA is TGTGCCAGCAGCCGGACTAGCGGGAACTCCTACGAGCAGTACTTC.

This clonotype was found many times. The J gene is TRBJ1-5, the V gene TRBV6-2 or TRBV6-3; D gene ambiguous. V was shortened by 6 bases and J by 0 bases, with 9 bases between the two germline ends. The CDR3 sequence is 14 residues long. Per the germline V gene, CDR1 is MNHEY and CDR2 is SVGEGT. CDR3 sequence: CASSTAVSNQPQHF. The CDR3 DNA follows: TGTGCCAGCAGCACAGCGGTTAGCAATCAGCCCCAGCATTTT.

The sample holds a few counts of this clonotype. V and J are TRBV7-9 and TRBJ2-7, with D uncertain. V lost 5 bases, J lost 4 bases, and 12 bases lay in between. CDR1 and CDR2 (germline): SEHNR, FQNEAQ (reference sequence). This CDR3 contains 13 residues. CDR3 nucleotides: TGTGCCAGCAGCAACCCGGGTCCTTACGAGCAGTACTTC. Amino acids: CASSNPGPYEQYF.

The chain has TRBV2 and TRBJ2-7; 10 bases fit TRBD1. Germline V gene lookup returns CDR1 SNHLY and CDR2 FYNNEI. The CDR3 totals 17 residues. The V and J ends lost 6 bases and 4 bases, in that order; junction bases with no gene match: 15. CDR3 DNA sequence: TGTGCCAGCAGGGGGCTGGATCGACAGGGGGCGTATTACGAGCAGTACTTC. Translating it yields CASRGLDRQGAYYEQYF.

This clonotype came up many times. The gene calls are TRBV7-8 and TRBJ2-1; a possible D gene is TRBD2 (7 bases). CDR3 length: 15 amino acids. Germline CDR1 reads SGHVS; CDR2 reads FQNEAQ. V lost 0 bases to trimming and J lost 2 bases, with 8 bases between them. The CDR3 DNA reads TGTGCCAGCAGCTTAGCGGGGGGGCCCTACAATGAGCAGTTCTTC. Translating it yields CASSLAGGPYNEQFF. Together with reference TRBV7-8 and TRBJ2-1, the CDR3 gives the full variable domain: GAGVSQSPRYKVAKRGQDVALRCDPISGHVSLFWYQQALGQGPEFLTYFQNEAQLDKSGLPSDRFFAERPEGSVSTLKIQRTQQEDSAVYLCASSLAGGPYNEQFFGPGTRLTVL.

In this sample, this clonotype turned up many times. The gene calls are TRBV10-3 and TRBJ2-1; possibly TRBD1 or TRBD2 for D (5 bases each). CDR1 is ENHRY and CDR2 is SYGVKD in the germline V gene. This CDR3 comprises 14 residues. Trimming removed 10 bases at V and 4 bases at J, with 17 bases between. CDR3 bases: TGTGCCACCAGGTCCCGGGACCAATACAATGAGCAGTTCTTC. Its translation: CATRSRDQYNEQFF.

This clonotype was observed many times. This sequence joins TRBV5-5 and TRBJ1-4; 7 nucleotides agree with TRBD1. J lost 4 bases, V lost 1 base, and 4 bases had no gene match. CDR1 and CDR2 from the germline V gene are SGHKS and YYEKEE (reference sequence). The CDR3 is 15 amino acids. The CDR3 DNA reads as TGTGCCAGCAGCTTGATGGGACAGATTAATGAAAAACTGTTTTTT. Translation: CASSLMGQINEKLFF.

This clonotype has a count of ten or more. The CDR3 DNA reads as TGCGCCAGCAGCTTCGAGGGGAAATACGAGCAGTACTTC. It encodes CASSFEGKYEQYF. J is TRBJ2-7 and V is TRBV5-1; the D call may be TRBD1 or TRBD2 (5 bases each). This CDR3 has 13 residues. The germline V and J ends were trimmed by 2 bases and 4 bases, with 10 bases remaining between them. Per the germline V gene, CDR1 is SGHRS and CDR2 is YFSETQ.

This clonotype came up a few times. The chain uses TRBV19 and TRBJ2-2; tentatively, D is TRBD1 or TRBD2 (6 bases each). Looked up from germline, CDR1 is LNHDA and CDR2 is SQIVND (reference sequence). Trimming took off 8 bases at V and 4 bases at J, with 23 bases between the two ends. The CDR3 is 17 residues long. CDR3 loop: CASRKRNLGGFTGELFF. The DNA for the CDR3 is TGTGCCAGTCGAAAGAGAAACCTCGGGGGCTTCACCGGGGAGCTGTTTTTT.

This clonotype was recorded at least ten times. The chain is built from TRBV10-3 and TRBJ2-1; tentatively, D is TRBD1 (6 bases). V was shortened by 0 bases and J by 5 bases, with 8 bases between the two germline ends. The CDR3 loop spans 14 amino acids. Per the germline V gene, CDR1 is ENHRY and CDR2 is SYGVKD. CDR3 DNA sequence: TGTGCCATCAGTGAGTCGACAGGTAACAATGAGCAGTTCTTC. Its translation is CAISESTGNNEQFF.

The J gene is TRBJ2-3, the V gene TRBV29-1; D uncertain. The length of the CDR3 is 11 residues. V gave up 1 base and J gave up 4 bases, with 3 bases separating them. The germline V gene has CDR1 SQVTM and CDR2 ANQGSEA. CDR3 residues: CSVEVPDTQYF. CDR3 bases: TGCAGCGTTGAAGTCCCAGATACGCAGTATTTT.

This clonotype was recorded at least ten times. The chain combines TRBV4-1 with TRBJ1-1; 9 bases fit TRBD1. The CDR3 has 17 amino acids. Per germline, CDR1 MGHRA and CDR2 YSYEKL. The V segment lost 4 bases and the J segment 3 bases; nucleotides outside the gene matches: 12. The CDR3 DNA follows: TGCGCCAGCAGCCCCCGGGAACAGGGGGCCCGGCACACTGAAGCTTTCTTT. It translates to CASSPREQGARHTEAFF.

As for this clonotype: No conserved phenylalanine or tryptophan ends this CDR3, so it is likely a read error. The V gene is TRBV7-8, the J gene TRBJ2-7, with 8 bases aligning to TRBD1. CDR1 and CDR2 (germline): SGHVS, FQNEAQ. The CDR3 is 14 amino acids. Trimming at V came to 5 bases and at J to 2 bases, leaving 5 bases not matched to a gene. CDR3 sequence (DNA): TGTGCCAGCAGCCACGGACAGGGCCCCTACGAGCAGTACCTC. As protein: CASSHGQGPYEQYL.

The CDR3 region has the DNA TGTGCCACCCGGGCTGGGTGGGACACTGAAGCTTTCTTT. Its protein product is CATRAGWDTEAFF. J is TRBJ1-1 and V is TRBV7-9; D unresolved. The CDR3 totals 13 residues. The V and J ends lost 10 bases and 3 bases respectively, with 15 bases between them. In germline, CDR1 is SEHNR, CDR2 FQNEAQ (reference sequence). The variable domain in full, completed from reference TRBV7-9 and TRBJ1-1, reads DTGVSQNPRHKITKRGQNVTFRCDPISEHNRLYWYRQTLGQGPEFLTYFQNEAQLEKSRLLSDRFSAERPKGSFSTLEIQRTEQGDSAMYLCATRAGWDTEAFFGQGTRLTVV.

This clonotype was seen repeatedly, ten times or more. The chain links TRBV7-8 to TRBJ2-7, with D perhaps TRBD1 or TRBD2 (5 bases each). Germline CDR1 is SGHVS and CDR2 is FQNEAQ. The V gene lost 6 bases and the J gene lost 3 bases, with 15 bases spanning the gap. The CDR3 totals 14 residues. Written as DNA, the CDR3 is TGTGCCAGCAGGCCGGGACGGAAAATCTACGAGCAGTACTTC. As protein: CASRPGRKIYEQYF.

This clonotype was picked up many times. The V call is TRBV10-3, the J call TRBJ1-6, with TRBD1 matching over 7 bases. Germline CDR1 reads ENHRY; CDR2 reads SYGVKD. V shed 4 bases, J shed 7 bases, and the junction held 4 bases outside the gene matches. The CDR3 loop spans 14 amino acids. In DNA form, the CDR3 reads TGTGCCATCAGTGGCGACAGGGCAAATTCACCCCTCCACTTT. This translates into CAISGDRANSPLHF.

This clonotype was seen repeatedly, ten times or more. The rearrangement joins TRBV7-2 to TRBJ1-3, with D tentatively TRBD1 (5 bases). The CDR3 consists of 15 residues. Between the trimmed V and J ends, which lost 5 bases and 4 bases, there was a span of 15 bases. Looked up from germline, CDR1 is SGHTA and CDR2 is FQGNSA. Written as DNA, the CDR3 is TGTGCCAGCAGCCCGGAGGGGTGGTCGGGAAACACCATATATTTT. Its translation is CASSPEGWSGNTIYF. Full variable domain (rest looked up from reference TRBV7-2 and TRBJ1-3): GAGVSQSPSNKVTEKGKDVELRCDPISGHTALYWYRQSLGQGLEFLIYFQGNSAPDKSGLPSDRFSAERTGGSVSTLTIQRTQQEDSAVYLCASSPEGWSGNTIYFGEGSWLTVV.

This rearrangement joins TRBV29-1 to TRBJ2-3; D is ambiguous. The V gene's germline CDR1 is SQVTM and CDR2 ANQGSEA. The length of the CDR3 is 12 residues. V lost 4 bases, J lost 1 base, and 6 bases lay in between. The CDR3 is CSVVERTDTQYF. In DNA, the CDR3 is TGCAGCGTTGTAGAGCGCACAGATACGCAGTATTTT.

This clonotype was found many times. The chain joins TRBV20-1 to TRBJ2-7; 13 bases fit TRBD2. Per the germline V gene, CDR1 is DFQATT and CDR2 is SNEGSKA (reference sequence). Trimming at V came to 6 bases and at J to 6 bases, leaving 8 bases not matched to a gene. The length of the CDR3 is 14 residues. DNA for the CDR3: TGCAGTGCAACCGGGACTAGCGGGACTCTCGAGCAGTACTTC. Translation: CSATGTSGTLEQYF.

This clonotype was counted many times. This chain links TRBV20-1 with TRBJ2-5; 7 bases fit TRBD2. Per the germline V gene, CDR1 is DFQATT and CDR2 is SNEGSKA (reference sequence). V trimming: 0 bases; J trimming: 1 base; junction bases outside the gene matches: 11. The CDR3 is 17 residues long. CDR3 protein: CSARDHMASGGQETQYF. The CDR3 bases are TGCAGTGCTAGAGATCATATGGCTAGCGGAGGCCAAGAGACCCAGTACTTC.

The chain is built from TRBV11-1 and TRBJ2-2; a weak D match, TRBD1 (6 bases). In germline, CDR1 is SGHAT, CDR2 FQDESV (reference sequence). Trimming cost V 4 bases and J 3 bases, with 18 bases left between them. The CDR3 covers 17 residues. CDR3 amino acids: CASSSPRTDHYTGELFF. The CDR3 DNA follows: TGTGCCAGCAGCTCCCCTCGGACAGACCATTACACCGGGGAGCTGTTTTTT.

This clonotype was counted ten times or more. The J gene is TRBJ2-2, the V gene TRBV2, with 7 bases that match TRBD1. Germline CDR1 reads SNHLY; CDR2 reads FYNNEI. With V trimmed by 11 bases and J by 1 base, 16 bases remained unmatched. The CDR3 totals 17 residues. CDR3 region: CALIRGVGGLNTGELFF. The CDR3 DNA follows: TGTGCCCTCATAAGAGGGGTAGGGGGCCTGAACACCGGGGAGCTGTTTTTT.